Listed here are 25 T cell receptor beta chains from one sample, sequenced in a study of CD4 T cells in relation to SARS-CoV-2 and coronaviruses. Sequencing was performed with immunoSEQ multiplex PCR; in TCRdb, only in-frame clones are kept and a portion is missing. The sample holds about 18,000 clones, 70% to 85% seen once. These receptors have no identified antigens. Unexposed donor CD4+ T cells date from about 2011-2019, before the COVID-19 pandemic. CD4+ T cells were isolated from the cells after 10 days of culture. The sample consisted of CD4+ T cells from PBMCs, cultured in vitro. Source of these receptors: a human donor in good health.

The CDR3 loop is CASGLVLAAARLLNQPQHF. CDR3 bases: TGTGCTAGTGGTTTGGTCTTGGCGGCGGCCCGATTACTTAATCAGCCCCAGCATTTT. This chain connects TRBV12-5 to TRBJ1-5; the D is unclear. The length of the CDR3 is 19 residues. Germline-derived CDR1 and CDR2 are LGHNT and FRNRAP. The germline V and J ends were trimmed by 0 bases and 4 bases, with 22 bases remaining between them.

CDR3 sequence: CASSQELTAGTETQYF. The CDR3 nucleotides are TGTGCCAGCAGCCAAGAATTGACCGCAGGGACAGAGACCCAGTACTTC. The chain has TRBV4-2 and TRBJ2-5; D could derive from TRBD1 or TRBD2 (5 bases each). Germline V CDR1 and CDR2: LGHNA, YNFKEQ. Trimming removed 0 bases at V and 4 bases at J, with 15 bases between. The CDR3 totals 16 residues.

The chain couples TRBV7-8 to TRBJ1-1; D is undetermined. This CDR3 is built from 16 residues. Germline CDR1 and CDR2: SGHVS and FQNEAQ. Trimming removed 5 bases from V and 3 bases from J, with 19 bases in between. The CDR3 nucleotides read TGTGCCAGCAGCCCCCGTCAATATAGTCGGGACACTGAAGCTTTCTTT. Its translation is CASSPRQYSRDTEAFF. Complete variable domain (other parts from reference TRBV7-8 and TRBJ1-1): GAGVSQSPRYKVAKRGQDVALRCDPISGHVSLFWYQQALGQGPEFLTYFQNEAQLDKSGLPSDRFFAERPEGSVSTLKIQRTQQEDSAVYLCASSPRQYSRDTEAFFGQGTRLTVV.

V usage is TRBV28 and J usage is TRBJ1-2; 7 bases line up with TRBD1. CDR1 is MDHEN, CDR2 SYDVKM, per germline. J lost 3 bases, V lost 8 bases, and 6 bases had no gene match. The CDR3 has 13 residues. The CDR3 here is CASRDRRHYGYTF. The CDR3 coding sequence is TGTGCCAGCCGGGACAGACGCCACTATGGCTACACCTTC.

The CDR3 region is CASRAPGQGAYEQYF. DNA of the CDR3: TGTGCCAGCAGGGCCCCGGGACAGGGGGCCTACGAGCAGTACTTC. This chain uses TRBV3-1 (or the pseudogene TRBV3-2) with TRBJ2-7, with 11 bases matching TRBD1. The V and J ends lost 6 bases and 2 bases, in that order; junction bases with no gene match: 6. CDR3 size: 15 residues. From germline, CDR1 is LGHDT and CDR2 YNNKEL (reference sequence).

This clone came up a few times. The chain employs TRBV30 and TRBJ2-1; TRBD2 aligns across 8 bases. Per the germline V gene, CDR1 is GTSNPN and CDR2 is SVGIG (reference sequence). This CDR3 spans 15 amino acids. The trim removed 1 base at V and 1 base at J, leaving 3 bases unmatched. CDR3 nucleotide sequence: TGTGCCTGGAGTGGTAGCGGGATGTCCTACAATGAGCAGTTCTTC. Translating it yields CAWSGSGMSYNEQFF.

V is TRBV12-3 or TRBV12-4 and J is TRBJ1-1, with D tentatively TRBD1 (6 bases). This CDR3 contains 12 residues. The V and J ends lost 6 bases and 5 bases respectively, with 10 bases between them. In DNA, the CDR3 is TGTGCCAGCAGCAGGGGAGGAACTGAAGCTTTCTTT. It specifies CASSRGGTEAFF.

The chain carries TRBV25-1 and TRBJ1-1; D gene unclear. The V gene's germline CDR1 is MGHDK and CDR2 SYGVNS. Deletions cut 1 base from V and 3 bases from J, with 6 bases between. This CDR3 contains 13 residues. In nucleotides, the CDR3 is TGTGCCAGCAGTGAATGGGAATACACTGAAGCTTTCTTT. Amino acids: CASSEWEYTEAFF.

This clone has a single count. The chain combines TRBV21-1 with TRBJ2-7; no DNA check was done on the table's D call, TRBD2. TRBV21-1 is a recognized pseudogene. CDR3 size: 16 residues. The CDR3 reads CASNPPGGINSYEQYF. CDR3 sequence (DNA): TGTGCCAGCAACCCGCCTGGGGGGATAAACTCCTACGAGCAGTACTTC.

This clone was counted only a few times. The chain is built from TRBV6-6 and TRBJ2-2; possibly TRBD2 for D (6 bases). The CDR3 is 13 amino acids. V gave up 4 bases and J gave up 7 bases, with 10 bases separating them. Germline lookup yields CDR1 MNHNY and CDR2 SVGAGI (reference sequence). This CDR3 reads CASSSGAGGELFF. The CDR3 nucleotides read TGTGCCAGCAGTTCGGGAGCGGGCGGGGAGCTGTTTTTT.

V and J are TRBV6-5 and TRBJ1-1; D not resolved. Trimming stripped 5 bases from V and 1 base from J, with 14 bases between. This CDR3 region has 15 residues. The germline V gene encodes CDR1 MNHEY and CDR2 SVGAGI. CDR3 in amino acids: CASSPGSDGNTEAFF. DNA of the CDR3: TGTGCCAGCAGTCCGGGTTCTGATGGGAACACTGAAGCTTTCTTT.

Only one count was recorded for this clone. The rearrangement joins TRBV19 to TRBJ2-7; D may be TRBD1 or TRBD2 (5 bases each). Germline V gives CDR1 LNHDA, CDR2 SQIVND (reference sequence). Trimming removed 4 bases from V and 4 bases from J, with 14 bases in between. This CDR3 has 14 residues. The CDR3 nucleotides read TGTGCCAGTAGTAGTCAGGGACCAGTTTACGAGCAGTACTTC. Translating it yields CASSSQGPVYEQYF.

This chain joins TRBV14 and TRBJ2-5; the match to TRBD1 covers 9 bases. The CDR3 extends over 16 amino acids. Germline V CDR1 and CDR2: SGHDN, FVKESK. The J segment lost 3 bases and the V segment lost 0 bases, leaving 5 bases of the junction unmatched. DNA for the CDR3: TGTGCCAGCAGCCAAGAATTCAGGGACAGGGAAGAGACCCAGTACTTC. Protein product: CASSQEFRDREETQYF.

V usage is TRBV5-6 and J usage is TRBJ1-5; D perhaps matches TRBD1 (6 bases). The germline V gene encodes CDR1 SGHDT and CDR2 YYEEEE. The length of the CDR3 is 16 residues. Trimming pared 5 bases from V and 5 bases from J, leaving 20 bases between. The CDR3 DNA sequence: TGTGCCAGCAGTCAAGGGGGAGCAGCAATTTATCAGCCCCAGCATTTT. Encoded protein: CASSQGGAAIYQPQHF.

The gene calls are TRBV30 and TRBJ1-1; unclear D gene. V lost 4 bases, J lost 3 bases, and 9 bases lay in between. Germline CDR1 GTSNPN, CDR2 SVGIG (reference sequence). CDR3 length equals 12 residues. CDR3 amino acids: CAWKFGDTEAFF. The CDR3 DNA reads TGTGCCTGGAAATTCGGGGACACTGAAGCTTTCTTT.

The J gene is TRBJ1-2, the V gene TRBV6-4, with D perhaps TRBD1 (5 bases). The CDR3 contains 12 residues. Germline lookup yields CDR1 MRHNA and CDR2 SNTAGT. The V and J ends lost 2 bases and 7 bases respectively, with 8 bases between them. This CDR3 is CASSDGGFGYTF. Here the CDR3 DNA reads TGTGCCAGCAGTGACGGGGGGTTTGGCTACACCTTC.

This clone has just a few counts. This chain links TRBV30 with TRBJ1-2; D remains ambiguous. Germline CDR1 is GTSNPN and CDR2 is SVGIG (reference sequence). This CDR3 has 8 amino acids. Trimming cost V 0 bases and J 14 bases, with 4 bases left between them. The CDR3 region is CAWSVYTF. CDR3 sequence (DNA): TGTGCCTGGAGTGTATATACCTTC.

The chain has TRBV11-2 and TRBJ1-2, with a weak D call TRBD1 (5 bases). The CDR3 consists of 18 residues. With 2 bases removed from V and 0 bases from J, the gap between germline ends came to 19 bases. CDR1 is SGHAT, CDR2 FQNNGV, per germline. The CDR3 DNA reads TGTGCCAGCAGCTTAAATATCGGATCTGGGGGGTCTAACTATGGCTACACCTTC. Its translation: CASSLNIGSGGSNYGYTF. The full variable domain, in which reference TRBV11-2 and TRBJ1-2 provide the parts outside the CDR3, is EAGVAQSPRYKIIEKRQSVAFWCNPISGHATLYWYQQILGQGPKLLIQFQNNGVVDDSQLPKDRFSAERLKGVDSTLKIQPAKLEDSAVYLCASSLNIGSGGSNYGYTFGSGTRLTVV.

DNA for the CDR3: TGTGCCATCAGTGAGTCGATTTGGGGGAGTATTGCTACAGATACGCAGTATTTT. Translated: CAISESIWGSIATDTQYF. The rearrangement uses TRBV10-3 and TRBJ2-3; D may correspond to TRBD1 or TRBD2 (5 bases each). With 0 bases removed from V and 3 bases from J, the gap between germline ends came to 19 bases. CDR3 length: 18 residues. CDR1 is ENHRY and CDR2 is SYGVKD in the germline V gene.

The chain joins TRBV15 to TRBJ2-7, with 9 positions matching TRBD2. Germline assignment: CDR1 LNHNV and CDR2 YYDKDF (reference sequence). The V and J ends lost 5 bases and 1 base, in that order; junction bases with no gene match: 6. This CDR3 is built from 15 residues. CDR3 loop: CATSRSGSLSYEQYF. Written as DNA, the CDR3 is TGTGCCACCAGCCGTAGCGGGAGCCTTTCCTACGAGCAGTACTTC.

The rearrangement uses TRBV7-2 and TRBJ2-4; D gene ambiguous. Germline values: CDR1 SGHTA, CDR2 FQGNSA. Trimming cost V 1 base and J 6 bases, with 13 bases left between them. The CDR3 is made up of 15 amino acids. In DNA form, the CDR3 reads TGTGCCAGCAGCTTAGACGGAAACTCTTTAAACATTCAGTACTTC. It translates to CASSLDGNSLNIQYF. Full variable domain (outside the CDR3, taken from reference TRBV7-2 and TRBJ2-4): GAGVSQSPSNKVTEKGKDVELRCDPISGHTALYWYRQSLGQGLEFLIYFQGNSAPDKSGLPSDRFSAERTGGSVSTLTIQRTQQEDSAVYLCASSLDGNSLNIQYFGAGTRLSVL.

Here the CDR3 reads CASSRKGVVDEKLFF. The DNA of the CDR3 is TGTGCCAGCAGCCGCAAGGGGGTAGTAGATGAAAAACTGTTTTTT. The chain couples TRBV6-5 to TRBJ1-4, with D tentatively TRBD1 (6 bases). Germline CDR1 MNHEY, CDR2 SVGAGI. The CDR3 has 15 amino acids. Between the trimmed V and J ends, which lost 6 bases and 6 bases, there was a span of 17 bases.

The CDR3 DNA reads as TGTGCCAGCAGTTCCCCCCAGCGGGAAAAGGGGAATGAGCAGTTCTTC. Translating gives CASSSPQREKGNEQFF. The chain combines TRBV28 with TRBJ2-1; 7 nucleotides agree with TRBD2. The CDR3 runs 16 residues. V was pared by 4 bases and J by 7 bases, with 13 bases of the junction left unmatched. Germline lookup yields CDR1 MDHEN and CDR2 SYDVKM.

This chain links TRBV5-1 with TRBJ2-5; TRBD2 matches at 9 bases. The CDR3 totals 16 residues. V lost 4 bases, J lost 1 base, and 8 bases stayed unmatched. CDR1 is SGHRS and CDR2 is YFSETQ in the germline V gene. For the CDR3, the DNA is TGCGCCAGCAGCATCAATCCTAGCGGGGTCCAAGAGACCCAGTACTTC. The encoded protein is CASSINPSGVQETQYF. Together with reference TRBV5-1 and TRBJ2-5, the CDR3 gives the full variable domain: KAGVTQTPRYLIKTRGQQVTLSCSPISGHRSVSWYQQTPGQGLQFLFEYFSETQRNKGNFPGRFSGRQFSNSRSEMNVSTLELGDSALYLCASSINPSGVQETQYFGPGTRLLVL.

This clone was observed a few times. The chain carries TRBV29-1 and TRBJ2-2, with 8 bases identical to TRBD2. This CDR3 is built from 14 residues. Germline loops: CDR1 SQVTM, CDR2 ANQGSEA. The V gene end was trimmed by 2 bases and the J gene end by 1 base; junction bases not matched to a gene: 0. The CDR3 region has the DNA TGCAGCGTTGAAACTAGCGGGAACACCGGGGAGCTGTTTTTT. It encodes CSVETSGNTGELFF.